One sample yielded the 30 T cell receptor beta chains listed below, sequenced in a study of T cells in Graves' hyperthyroidism and ophthalmopathy. Researchers took RNA transcripts and amplified the TCR beta CDR3 regions from them. With the HTBI primer set, the TCR CDR3 went through a first round of RT-PCR. From the multiplex PCR reads, TCRdb called clonotypes with MiXCR, one entry per CDR3 protein. Of roughly 500,000 distinct CDR3 sequences listed, about half are singletons. The sequencing sample was made of peripheral blood or thyroid tissue (not recorded which). The receptors were sampled from an adult woman with Graves' disease, either hyperthyroidism or ophthalmopathy (not recorded which).

This clonotype turned up a few times. The chain joins TRBV7-2 to TRBJ1-1; no definite D call. The germline V gene has CDR1 SGHTA and CDR2 FQGNSA. The CDR3 sequence is 14 residues long. The V end lost 4 bases, the J end lost 1 base, and 10 bases lay between the germline ends. The CDR3 DNA reads as TGTGCCAGCAGCTCAGTCCAAGGGAACACTGAAGCTTTCTTT. Its protein is CASSSVQGNTEAFF. Together with reference TRBV7-2 and TRBJ1-1, the CDR3 gives the full variable domain: GAGVSQSPSNKVTEKGKDVELRCDPISGHTALYWYRQSLGQGLEFLIYFQGNSAPDKSGLPSDRFSAERTGGSVSTLTIQRTQQEDSAVYLCASSSVQGNTEAFFGQGTRLTVV.

Many counts were recorded for this clonotype. The J gene is TRBJ1-6, the V gene TRBV7-3; a possible D gene is TRBD1 (6 bases). The CDR3 runs to 17 residues. Trimming took off 5 bases at V and 0 bases at J, with 14 bases between the two ends. Germline loops: CDR1 SGHTA, CDR2 FQGTGA. DNA for the CDR3: TGTGCCAGCAGCACAGGGCCGAGGAGCTCCTATAATTCACCCCTCCACTTT. Protein sequence: CASSTGPRSSYNSPLHF.

This clonotype has a count of ten or more. The V gene is TRBV5-1, the J gene TRBJ2-2; possible D gene TRBD1, 5 bases. V lost 5 bases, J lost 7 bases, and 9 bases lay in between. Germline V gene data show CDR1 as SGHRS and CDR2 as YFSETQ. The CDR3 is 12 residues long. The CDR3 spells CASRRQRGELFF. Here the CDR3 DNA reads TGCGCCAGCAGGCGACAGCGCGGGGAGCTGTTTTTT.

This clonotype was found once. Here the CDR3 omits its conserved ending phenylalanine or tryptophan, so a read error is the likely source. It is unclear where the CDR3 begins or ends on the DNA, so no DNA is shown, and the CDR3 is as TCRdb lists it. The rearrangement uses TRBV20-1 and TRBJ2-7; TRBD2, as called in the table, went unchecked against the DNA. Per germline, CDR1 DFQATT and CDR2 SNEGSKA (reference sequence). The CDR3 numbers 8 amino acids, ends counted. CDR3 loop: CSATGLAG.

This chain links TRBV10-3 with TRBJ2-5; D may be TRBD1 (6 bases). Trimming shortened V by 9 bases and J by 5 bases, and 13 bases separated the two germline ends. Per the germline V gene, CDR1 is ENHRY and CDR2 is SYGVKD. The CDR3 is 12 amino acids. The CDR3 loop is CAIYREGETQYF. DNA for the CDR3: TGTGCCATATACAGGGAAGGGGAGACCCAGTACTTC.

V and J are TRBV10-3 and TRBJ1-1; 9 bases agree with TRBD1. The CDR3 consists of 16 residues. The J segment lost 2 bases and the V segment lost 3 bases, leaving 7 bases of the junction unmatched. In germline, CDR1 is ENHRY, CDR2 SYGVKD. CDR3 sequence: CAISDRPGQGNTEAFF. The DNA of the CDR3 is TGTGCCATCAGTGACCGACCGGGACAGGGAAACACTGAAGCTTTCTTT.

There are many counts of this clonotype. This sequence joins TRBV12-3 or TRBV12-4 and TRBJ1-1, with D unclear. The length of the CDR3 is 14 residues. V gave up 2 bases and J gave up 0 bases, with 7 bases separating them. The CDR3 protein is CASSLHGVNTEAFF. CDR3 in DNA: TGTGCCAGCAGTTTACACGGAGTGAACACTGAAGCTTTCTTT.

Worth noting for this clonotype: This may come from a read error, since a much larger clone is one base off. This chain links TRBV4-1 with TRBJ1-1; perhaps TRBD1 as D (6 bases). There are 14 residues in the CDR3. Germline values: CDR1 MGHRA, CDR2 YSYEKL. The CDR3 DNA follows: TGCGCCAGCATCCAAGTGGGGGGCGGGACTGAAGCTTTCTTT. It translates to CASIQVGGGTEAFF.

In this sample, this clonotype turned up many times. The rearrangement links TRBV2 to TRBJ2-2; D is unclear. Germline assignment: CDR1 SNHLY and CDR2 FYNNEI. The V end was cut by 2 bases, the J end by 3 bases, with 4 bases between. This CDR3 comprises 13 residues. For the CDR3, the DNA is TGTGCCAGCAGTGAAACATACACCGGGGAGCTGTTTTTT. Amino acids: CASSETYTGELFF.

This clonotype appeared a few times. A much larger clone differs from this one at a single base, so this may be a read error. The V gene is TRBV7-9, the J gene TRBJ2-7; D is undetermined. Trimming left V 4 bases short and J 3 bases short, with 10 bases between. Germline CDR1 SEHNR, CDR2 FQNEAQ (reference sequence). The CDR3 is made up of 13 amino acids. The CDR3 region is CASSWVASYEQYF. Here the CDR3 DNA reads TGTGCCAGCAGCTGGGTAGCAAGCTACGAGCAGTACTTC.

The chain has TRBV10-3 and TRBJ1-2; TRBD1 might be the D (5 bases). Per germline, CDR1 ENHRY and CDR2 SYGVKD. Trimming removed 0 bases from V and 0 bases from J, with 8 bases in between. The CDR3 covers 15 residues. In DNA, the CDR3 is TGTGCCATCAGTGAGTCCAAGGGGACTAACTATGGCTACACCTTC. As protein: CAISESKGTNYGYTF.

V usage is TRBV3-1 and J usage is TRBJ2-7; D is possibly TRBD1 or TRBD2 (5 bases each). The CDR3 extends over 14 amino acids. V lost 9 bases and J lost 0, with 15 bases in between. Germline CDR1 reads LGHDT; CDR2 reads YNNKEL (reference sequence). Written as DNA, the CDR3 is TGTGCCAGTAAACCGGGACCGAGCTCCTACGAGCAGTACTTC. It encodes CASKPGPSSYEQYF.

The chain recombines TRBV10-3 with TRBJ1-2; D is uncertain. The V gene lost 4 bases and the J gene lost 3 bases, with 18 bases spanning the gap. Germline V gives CDR1 ENHRY, CDR2 SYGVKD. This CDR3 spans 16 amino acids. CDR3 bases: TGTGCCATCAGTGCTAGAGAAGGGTCACTCCACTATGGCTACACCTTC. Residues: CAISAREGSLHYGYTF.

This clonotype was counted many times. J is TRBJ2-5 and V is TRBV20-1; D is undetermined. Germline V gene sequence: CDR1 DFQATT, CDR2 SNEGSKA (reference sequence). The V end was cut by 6 bases, the J end by 4 bases, with 21 bases between. This CDR3 comprises 15 residues. The CDR3 region is CSANTPGPWGETQYF. CDR3 coding DNA: TGCAGTGCGAACACACCGGGCCCCTGGGGAGAGACCCAGTACTTC.

This clonotype was seen more than once but under ten times. The rearrangement links TRBV6-5 to TRBJ1-3; the D is unclear. The length of the CDR3 is 18 residues. CDR1 and CDR2 (germline): MNHEY, SVGAGI. V was clipped by 8 bases and J by 2 bases, with 25 bases between them. CDR3 coding DNA: TGTGCCAGCGGCGATAAAATACCGGGCCCCCTTACTGGAAACACCATATATTTT. It specifies CASGDKIPGPLTGNTIYF.

V gene TRBV7-2 combines with J gene TRBJ2-2, with D possibly TRBD1 on 5 matching bases. The CDR3 runs 16 residues. Germline CDR1 is SGHTA and CDR2 is FQGNSA. With 4 bases removed from V and 4 bases from J, the gap between germline ends came to 16 bases. The CDR3 nucleotides are TGTGCCAGCAGCTCCCGAAGGGGCAGGTCCACCGGGGAGCTGTTTTTT. Translated: CASSSRRGRSTGELFF.

In this sample, this clonotype turned up many times. This chain links TRBV7-9 with TRBJ1-1, with D tentatively TRBD1 (5 bases). CDR1 is SEHNR, CDR2 FQNEAQ, per germline (reference sequence). V was clipped by 2 bases and J by 3 bases, with 10 bases between them. The CDR3 sequence is 14 residues long. The CDR3 spells CASSLTSRDTEAFF. CDR3 nucleotides: TGTGCCAGCAGCTTAACCAGCAGGGACACTGAAGCTTTCTTT.

In this sample, this clonotype turned up many times. The rearrangement uses TRBV2 and TRBJ2-2; D ambiguous. The CDR3 loop spans 13 amino acids. The ends were cut back, 3 bases at V and 4 bases at J, with 6 bases in the middle. Germline V gene sequence: CDR1 SNHLY, CDR2 FYNNEI. The CDR3 loop is CASSDRVTGELFF. CDR3 nucleotides: TGTGCCAGCAGTGATAGGGTCACCGGGGAGCTGTTTTTT.

This clonotype showed up many times. The chain links TRBV12-3 or TRBV12-4 to TRBJ2-2; D possibly uses TRBD1 or TRBD2 (5 bases each). The V gene lost 7 bases and the J gene lost 1 base, with 10 bases spanning the gap. The CDR3 is 14 residues long. The CDR3 nucleotides read TGTGCCAGCATAATGGGGGAGAACACCGGGGAGCTGTTTTTT. Protein product: CASIMGENTGELFF.

This clonotype was recorded at least ten times. The chain recombines TRBV7-8 with TRBJ1-2, with 7 bases aligning to TRBD1. The CDR3 is made up of 16 amino acids. Germline V gene data show CDR1 as SGHVS and CDR2 as FQNEAQ. Trimming cost V 5 bases and J 1 base; bases outside gene matches: 10. The CDR3 sequence: CASSPYRDSRNYGYTF. The CDR3 DNA sequence: TGTGCCAGCAGCCCTTACCGGGACAGCCGTAACTATGGCTACACCTTC.

The CDR3 DNA sequence: TGTGCCAGCAGCTTAGCGGCGGCAGAAGAGACCCAGTACTTC. Translated, it gives CASSLAAAEETQYF. This chain joins TRBV7-6 and TRBJ2-5; D gene ambiguous. This CDR3 has 14 residues. V gave up 0 bases and J gave up 3 bases, with 8 bases separating them. CDR1 SGHVS and CDR2 FNYEAQ come from the germline V gene. Based on the CDR3 plus reference TRBV7-6 and TRBJ2-5, the full variable domain is GAGVSQSPRYKVTKRGQDVALRCDPISGHVSLYWYRQALGQGPEFLTYFNYEAQQDKSGLPNDRFSAERPEGSISTLTIQRTEQRDSAMYRCASSLAAAEETQYFGPGTRLLVL.

This chain joins TRBV6-5 and TRBJ1-6; D perhaps matches TRBD1 (6 bases). Per germline, CDR1 MNHEY and CDR2 SVGAGI. CDR3 size: 14 residues. V was cut by 2 bases and J by 6 bases, with 8 bases left in between. The CDR3 sequence is CASSYQQGNSPLHF. The CDR3 nucleotides are TGTGCCAGCAGTTACCAACAGGGTAATTCACCCCTCCACTTT.

The CDR3 loop reads CASSTPGGQPQHF. CDR3 in DNA: TGTGCCAGCAGTACCCCTGGGGGACAGCCCCAGCATTTT. The chain employs TRBV6-2 or TRBV6-3 and TRBJ1-5; perhaps TRBD1 as D (5 bases). The germline CDR1 and CDR2 sequences are MNHEY and SVGEGT. The CDR3 has 13 residues. The V and J ends lost 5 bases and 7 bases respectively, with 12 bases between them.

The chain has TRBV30 and TRBJ1-1, with D maybe TRBD1 (5 bases). This CDR3 has 15 amino acids. Deletions cut 0 bases from V and 5 bases from J, with 16 bases between. Germline CDR1 GTSNPN, CDR2 SVGIG (reference sequence). The DNA of the CDR3 is TGTGCCTGGAGTGTAGGGGCAGCTTGGTGGACTGAAGCTTTCTTT. Translating gives CAWSVGAAWWTEAFF.

A few counts support this clonotype. The chain is built from TRBV12-3 or TRBV12-4 and TRBJ2-7; a weak D match, TRBD2 (6 bases). The CDR3 covers 14 residues. The V gene lost 5 bases and the J gene lost 7 bases, with 18 bases spanning the gap. The CDR3 region is CASSRLGAGREQYF. The DNA of the CDR3 is TGTGCCAGCAGTCGCCTGGGTGCGGGGAGGGAGCAGTACTTC.

V gene TRBV15 combines with J gene TRBJ1-4, with a weak D call TRBD1 (5 bases). In germline, CDR1 is LNHNV, CDR2 YYDKDF (reference sequence). Between the trimmed V and J ends, which lost 0 bases and 7 bases, there was a span of 12 bases. This CDR3 is 15 amino acids long. The chain's CDR3 is CATSRDMGRREKLFF. Written as DNA, the CDR3 is TGTGCCACCAGCAGAGATATGGGACGTCGTGAAAAACTGTTTTTT.

The V call is TRBV10-3, the J call TRBJ2-5, with a tentative D call TRBD2 (5 bases). The germline V and J ends were trimmed by 3 bases and 4 bases, with 9 bases remaining between them. This CDR3 is 13 amino acids long. The V gene's germline CDR1 is ENHRY and CDR2 SYGVKD. The CDR3 DNA follows: TGTGCCATCAGTGACCGGAGCGGAGAGACCCAGTACTTC. Protein product: CAISDRSGETQYF.

This clonotype was seen many times. This chain joins TRBV10-3 and TRBJ2-7, with TRBD2 as a possible D gene (6 bases). The V and J ends lost 10 bases and 0 bases respectively, with 10 bases between them. The CDR3 loop spans 12 amino acids. Germline-derived CDR1 and CDR2 are ENHRY and SYGVKD. The DNA for the CDR3 is TGTGCCAACGGGGGAACCTCCTACGAGCAGTACTTC. Translation gives CANGGTSYEQYF.

The V gene is TRBV29-1, the J gene TRBJ2-2, with TRBD1 as a possible D gene (6 bases). V lost 7 bases, J lost 1 base, and 22 bases lay in between. This CDR3 comprises 17 residues. Germline lookup yields CDR1 SQVTM and CDR2 ANQGSEA. CDR3 region: CSGGSAPRTVNTGELFF. As DNA, the CDR3 is TGCAGCGGGGGGTCGGCCCCAAGGACAGTGAACACCGGGGAGCTGTTTTTT.

This clonotype has a count of ten or more. This chain joins TRBV12-3 or TRBV12-4 and TRBJ2-7; the D gene is possibly TRBD2 (5 bases). The CDR3 sequence is 11 residues long. With 2 bases removed from V and 9 bases from J, the gap between germline ends came to 8 bases. The CDR3 here is CASSLLGVQYF. The CDR3 nucleotides read TGTGCCAGCAGTTTACTCGGGGTGCAGTACTTC.